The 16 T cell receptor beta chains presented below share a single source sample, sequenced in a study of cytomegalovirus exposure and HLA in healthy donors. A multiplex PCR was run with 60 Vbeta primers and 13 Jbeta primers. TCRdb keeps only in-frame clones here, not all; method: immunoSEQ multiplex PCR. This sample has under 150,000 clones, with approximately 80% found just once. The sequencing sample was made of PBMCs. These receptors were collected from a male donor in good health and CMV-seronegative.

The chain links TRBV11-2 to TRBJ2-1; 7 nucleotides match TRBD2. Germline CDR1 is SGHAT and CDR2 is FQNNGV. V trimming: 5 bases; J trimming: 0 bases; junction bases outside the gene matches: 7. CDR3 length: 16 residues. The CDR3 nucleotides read TGTGCCAGCAGCCGCAGCGGGGCAAGCTCCTACAATGAGCAGTTCTTC. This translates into CASSRSGASSYNEQFF.

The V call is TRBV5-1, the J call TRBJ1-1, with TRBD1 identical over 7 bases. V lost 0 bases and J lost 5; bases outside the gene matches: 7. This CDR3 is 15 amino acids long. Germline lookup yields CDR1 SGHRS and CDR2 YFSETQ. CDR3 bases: TGCGCCAGCAGCTTGGGCGGACAGGTTGGGACTGAAGCTTTCTTT. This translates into CASSLGGQVGTEAFF.

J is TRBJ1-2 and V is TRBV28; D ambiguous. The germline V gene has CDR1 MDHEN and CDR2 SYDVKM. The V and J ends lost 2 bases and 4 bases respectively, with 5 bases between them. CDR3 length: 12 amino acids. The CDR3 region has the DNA TGTGCCAGCAGTTTAATACTCTATGGCTACACCTTC. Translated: CASSLILYGYTF.

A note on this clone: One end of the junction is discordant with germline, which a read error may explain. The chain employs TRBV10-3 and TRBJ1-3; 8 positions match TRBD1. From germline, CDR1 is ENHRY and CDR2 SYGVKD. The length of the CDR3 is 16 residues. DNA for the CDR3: TGTGCCATCGGTGAGTCCGACAGGGGAGCTGGAAACACCATATATTTT. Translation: CAIGESDRGAGNTIYF.

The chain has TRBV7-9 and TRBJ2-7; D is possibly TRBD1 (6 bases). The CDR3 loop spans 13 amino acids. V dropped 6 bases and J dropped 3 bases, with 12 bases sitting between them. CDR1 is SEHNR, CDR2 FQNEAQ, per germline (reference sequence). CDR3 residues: CASSHRDLYEQYF. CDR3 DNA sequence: TGTGCCAGCAGTCACAGGGACCTCTACGAGCAGTACTTC.

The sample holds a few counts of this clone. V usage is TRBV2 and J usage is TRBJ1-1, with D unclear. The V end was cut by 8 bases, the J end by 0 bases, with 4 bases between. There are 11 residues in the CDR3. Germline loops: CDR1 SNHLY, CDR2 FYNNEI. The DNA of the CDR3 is TGTGCCAGCCGGGTGAACACTGAAGCTTTCTTT. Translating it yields CASRVNTEAFF.

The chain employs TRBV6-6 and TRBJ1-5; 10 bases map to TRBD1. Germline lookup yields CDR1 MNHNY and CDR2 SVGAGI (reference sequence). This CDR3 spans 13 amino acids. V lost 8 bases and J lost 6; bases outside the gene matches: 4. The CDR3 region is CASRGQGTQPQHF. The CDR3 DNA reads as TGTGCCAGCCGGGGACAGGGGACTCAGCCCCAGCATTTT.

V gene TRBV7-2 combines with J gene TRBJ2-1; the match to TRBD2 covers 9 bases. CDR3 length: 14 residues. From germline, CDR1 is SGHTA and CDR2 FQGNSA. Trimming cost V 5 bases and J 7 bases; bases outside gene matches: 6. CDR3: CASSPGLARNEQFF. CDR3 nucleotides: TGTGCCAGCAGCCCCGGACTAGCGCGGAATGAGCAGTTCTTC.

CDR3 residues: CASSTNVDRDANQPQHF. DNA for the CDR3: TGTGCCAGCAGTACTAATGTAGACAGGGACGCTAATCAGCCCCAGCATTTT. V and J are TRBV28 and TRBJ1-5; 7 nucleotides agree with TRBD1. V was clipped by 5 bases and J by 4 bases; unmatched bases: 14. Germline CDR1 MDHEN, CDR2 SYDVKM. The CDR3 has 17 amino acids. Based on the CDR3 plus reference TRBV28 and TRBJ1-5, the full variable domain is DVKVTQSSRYLVKRTGEKVFLECVQDMDHENMFWYRQDPGLGLRLIYFSYDVKMKEKGDIPEGYSVSREKKERFSLILESASTNQTSMYLCASSTNVDRDANQPQHFGDGTRLSIL.

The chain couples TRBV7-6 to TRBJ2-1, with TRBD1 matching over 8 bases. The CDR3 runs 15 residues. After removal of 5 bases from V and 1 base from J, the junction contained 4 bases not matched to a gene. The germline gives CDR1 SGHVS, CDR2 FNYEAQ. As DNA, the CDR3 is TGTGCCAGCAGCATCAGACAGGGGTCCTACAATGAGCAGTTCTTC. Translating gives CASSIRQGSYNEQFF.

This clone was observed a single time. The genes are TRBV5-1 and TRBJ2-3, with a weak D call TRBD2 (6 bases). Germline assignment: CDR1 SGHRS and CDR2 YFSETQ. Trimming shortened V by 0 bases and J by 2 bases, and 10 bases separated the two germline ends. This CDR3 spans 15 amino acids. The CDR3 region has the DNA TGCGCCAGCAGCTTGGGGGACTCGTCCACAGATACGCAGTATTTT. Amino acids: CASSLGDSSTDTQYF.

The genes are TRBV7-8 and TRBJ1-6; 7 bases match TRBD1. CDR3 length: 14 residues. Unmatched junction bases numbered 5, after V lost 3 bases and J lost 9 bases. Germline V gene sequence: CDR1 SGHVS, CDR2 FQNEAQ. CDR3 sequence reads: CASSFYRGASPLHF. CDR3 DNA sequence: TGTGCCAGCAGCTTCTACAGGGGTGCTTCACCCCTCCACTTT.

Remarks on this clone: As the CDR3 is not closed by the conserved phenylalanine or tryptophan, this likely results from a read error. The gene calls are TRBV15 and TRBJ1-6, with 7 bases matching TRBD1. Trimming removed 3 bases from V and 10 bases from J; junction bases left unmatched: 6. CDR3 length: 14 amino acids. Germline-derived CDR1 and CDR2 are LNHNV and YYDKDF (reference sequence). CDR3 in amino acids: CATSRTGRDSPLHS. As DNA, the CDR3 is TGTGCCACCAGCAGGACAGGGCGGGACTCACCCCTCCACTCT.

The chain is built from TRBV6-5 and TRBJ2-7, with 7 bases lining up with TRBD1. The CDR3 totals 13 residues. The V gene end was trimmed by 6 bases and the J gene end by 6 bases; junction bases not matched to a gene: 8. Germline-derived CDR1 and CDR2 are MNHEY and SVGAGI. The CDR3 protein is CASSSRDRAEQYF. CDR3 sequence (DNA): TGTGCCAGCAGCTCCCGAGACAGGGCCGAGCAGTACTTC.

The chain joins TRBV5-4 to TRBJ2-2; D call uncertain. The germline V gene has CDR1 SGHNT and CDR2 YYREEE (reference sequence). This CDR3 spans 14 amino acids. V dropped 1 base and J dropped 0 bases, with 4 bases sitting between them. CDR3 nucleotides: TGTGCCAGCAGCTTGAGCTCGAACACCGGGGAGCTGTTTTTT. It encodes CASSLSSNTGELFF.

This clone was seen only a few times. The CDR3 DNA reads TGCGCCAGCAGCTTGGGCGGCCCCTTTGAGCAGTTCTTC. Translated: CASSLGGPFEQFF. This chain uses TRBV5-1 with TRBJ2-1, with D unresolved. Germline V gene sequence: CDR1 SGHRS, CDR2 YFSETQ. This CDR3 contains 13 residues. V was pared by 0 bases and J by 9 bases, with 10 bases between. The variable domain in full, completed from reference TRBV5-1 and TRBJ2-1, reads KAGVTQTPRYLIKTRGQQVTLSCSPISGHRSVSWYQQTPGQGLQFLFEYFSETQRNKGNFPGRFSGRQFSNSRSEMNVSTLELGDSALYLCASSLGGPFEQFFGPGTRLTVL.